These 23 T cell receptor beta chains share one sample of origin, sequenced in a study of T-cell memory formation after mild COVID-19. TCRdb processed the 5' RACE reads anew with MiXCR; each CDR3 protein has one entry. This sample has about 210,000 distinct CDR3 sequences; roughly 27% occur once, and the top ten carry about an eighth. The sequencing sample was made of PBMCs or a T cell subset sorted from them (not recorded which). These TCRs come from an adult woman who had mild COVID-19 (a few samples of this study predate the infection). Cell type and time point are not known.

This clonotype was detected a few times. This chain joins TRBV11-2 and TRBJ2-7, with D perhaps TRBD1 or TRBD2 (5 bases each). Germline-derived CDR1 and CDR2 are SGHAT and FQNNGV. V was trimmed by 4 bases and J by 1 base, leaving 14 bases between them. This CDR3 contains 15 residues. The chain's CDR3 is CASSSLRDLSYEQYF. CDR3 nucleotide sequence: TGTGCCAGCAGCTCCCTCCGGGACCTATCCTACGAGCAGTACTTC.

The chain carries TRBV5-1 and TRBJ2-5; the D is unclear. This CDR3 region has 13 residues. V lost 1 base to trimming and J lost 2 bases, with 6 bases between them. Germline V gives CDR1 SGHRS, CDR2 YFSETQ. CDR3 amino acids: CASSLYSQETQYF. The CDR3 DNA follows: TGCGCCAGCAGCTTGTACAGTCAAGAGACCCAGTACTTC. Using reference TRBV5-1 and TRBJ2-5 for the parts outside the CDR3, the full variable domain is KAGVTQTPRYLIKTRGQQVTLSCSPISGHRSVSWYQQTPGQGLQFLFEYFSETQRNKGNFPGRFSGRQFSNSRSEMNVSTLELGDSALYLCASSLYSQETQYFGPGTRLLVL.

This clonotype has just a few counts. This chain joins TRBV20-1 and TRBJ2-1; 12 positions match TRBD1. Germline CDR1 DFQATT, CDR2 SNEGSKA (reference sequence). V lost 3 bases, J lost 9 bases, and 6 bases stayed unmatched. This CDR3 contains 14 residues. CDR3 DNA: TGCAGTGCTAGTAGCGGGACAGGGGGCATTGAGCAGTTCTTC. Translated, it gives CSASSGTGGIEQFF.

The DNA for the CDR3 is TGTGCCAGCAGCTTAGAGGGACAGGGGGTCGTATCTGATACGCAGTATTTT. Residues: CASSLEGQGVVSDTQYF. The chain combines TRBV7-8 with TRBJ2-3, with 11 nucleotides matching TRBD1. Germline V CDR1 and CDR2: SGHVS, FQNEAQ. V was pared by 1 base and J by 6 bases, with 9 bases of the junction left unmatched. This CDR3 has 17 amino acids.

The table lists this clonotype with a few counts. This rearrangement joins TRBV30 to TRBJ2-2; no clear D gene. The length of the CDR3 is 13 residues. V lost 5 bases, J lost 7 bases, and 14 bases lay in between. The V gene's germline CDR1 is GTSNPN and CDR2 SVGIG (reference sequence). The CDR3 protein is CAWGFSGNGELFF. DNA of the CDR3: TGTGCCTGGGGATTTTCTGGGAACGGGGAGCTGTTTTTT.

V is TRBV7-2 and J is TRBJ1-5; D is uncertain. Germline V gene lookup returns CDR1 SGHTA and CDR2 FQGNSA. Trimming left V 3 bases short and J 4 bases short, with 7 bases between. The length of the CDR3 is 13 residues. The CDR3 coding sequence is TGTGCCAGCAGCTTTTCGGGGAATCAGCCCCAGCATTTT. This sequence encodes CASSFSGNQPQHF. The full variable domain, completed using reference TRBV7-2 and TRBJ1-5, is GAGVSQSPSNKVTEKGKDVELRCDPISGHTALYWYRQSLGQGLEFLIYFQGNSAPDKSGLPSDRFSAERTGGSVSTLTIQRTQQEDSAVYLCASSFSGNQPQHFGDGTRLSIL.

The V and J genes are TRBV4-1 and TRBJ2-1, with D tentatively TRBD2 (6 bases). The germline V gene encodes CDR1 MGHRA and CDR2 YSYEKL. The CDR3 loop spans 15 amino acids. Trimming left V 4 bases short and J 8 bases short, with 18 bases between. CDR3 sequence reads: CASSLPTSTNDEQFF. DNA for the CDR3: TGCGCCAGCAGCCTCCCGACTAGTACTAACGATGAGCAGTTCTTC.

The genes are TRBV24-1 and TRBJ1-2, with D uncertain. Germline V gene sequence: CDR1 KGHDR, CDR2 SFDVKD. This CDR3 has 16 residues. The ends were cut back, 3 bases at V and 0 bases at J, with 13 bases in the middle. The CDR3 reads CATSDPTARANYGYTF. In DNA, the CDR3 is TGTGCCACCAGTGATCCTACAGCCCGAGCTAACTATGGCTACACCTTC.

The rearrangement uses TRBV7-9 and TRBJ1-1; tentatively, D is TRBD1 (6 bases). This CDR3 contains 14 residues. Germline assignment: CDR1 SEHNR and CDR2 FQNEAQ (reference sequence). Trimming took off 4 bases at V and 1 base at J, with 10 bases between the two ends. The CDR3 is CASSSDRRNTEAFF. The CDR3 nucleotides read TGTGCCAGCAGCTCAGACAGGCGGAACACTGAAGCTTTCTTT.

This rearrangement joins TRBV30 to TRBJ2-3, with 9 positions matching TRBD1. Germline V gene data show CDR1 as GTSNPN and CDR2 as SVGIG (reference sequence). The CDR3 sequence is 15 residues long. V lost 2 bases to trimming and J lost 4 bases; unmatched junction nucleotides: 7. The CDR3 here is CAWSWRDRDADTQYF. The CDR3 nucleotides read TGTGCCTGGAGTTGGCGGGACAGGGACGCAGATACGCAGTATTTT.

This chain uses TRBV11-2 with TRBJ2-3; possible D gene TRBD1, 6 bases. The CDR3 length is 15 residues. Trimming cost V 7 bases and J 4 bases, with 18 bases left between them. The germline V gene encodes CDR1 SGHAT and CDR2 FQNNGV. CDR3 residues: CASTPRQGWADTQYF. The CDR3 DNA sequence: TGTGCCAGCACCCCGCGTCAGGGGTGGGCAGATACGCAGTATTTT.

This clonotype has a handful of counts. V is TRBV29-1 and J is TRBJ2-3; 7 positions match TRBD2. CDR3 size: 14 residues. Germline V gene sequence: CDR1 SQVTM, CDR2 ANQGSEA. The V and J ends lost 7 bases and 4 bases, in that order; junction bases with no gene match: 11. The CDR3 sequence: CSARPRLASDTQYF. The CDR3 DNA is TGCAGCGCCAGGCCCCGACTAGCATCAGATACGCAGTATTTT.

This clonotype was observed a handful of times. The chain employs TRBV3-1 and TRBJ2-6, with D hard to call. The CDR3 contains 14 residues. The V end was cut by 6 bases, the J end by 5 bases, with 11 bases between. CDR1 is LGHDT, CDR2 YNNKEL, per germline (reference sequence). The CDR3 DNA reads TGTGCCAGCAGAGGGTCTTCTCGGGCCAACGTCCTGACTTTC. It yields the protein CASRGSSRANVLTF.

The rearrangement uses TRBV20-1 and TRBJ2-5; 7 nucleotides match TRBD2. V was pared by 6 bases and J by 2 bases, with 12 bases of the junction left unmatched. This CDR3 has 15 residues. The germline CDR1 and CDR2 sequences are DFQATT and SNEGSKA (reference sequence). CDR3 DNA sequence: TGCAGTGCCCTCCCGGGACTACTCCCTCAAGAGACCCAGTACTTC. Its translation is CSALPGLLPQETQYF.

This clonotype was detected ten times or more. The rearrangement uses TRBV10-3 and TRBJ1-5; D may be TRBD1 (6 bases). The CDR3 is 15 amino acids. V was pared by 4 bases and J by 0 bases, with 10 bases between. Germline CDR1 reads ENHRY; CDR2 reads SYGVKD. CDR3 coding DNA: TGTGCCATCAGTGGACCAGGGGATAGCAATCAGCCCCAGCATTTT. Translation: CAISGPGDSNQPQHF.

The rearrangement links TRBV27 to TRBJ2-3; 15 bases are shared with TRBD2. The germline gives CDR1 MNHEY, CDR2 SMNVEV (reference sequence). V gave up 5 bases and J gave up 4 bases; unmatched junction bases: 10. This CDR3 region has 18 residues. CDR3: CASSMAGTSGRLADTQYF. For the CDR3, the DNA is TGTGCCAGCAGTATGGCCGGGACTAGCGGGAGGCTGGCAGATACGCAGTATTTT.

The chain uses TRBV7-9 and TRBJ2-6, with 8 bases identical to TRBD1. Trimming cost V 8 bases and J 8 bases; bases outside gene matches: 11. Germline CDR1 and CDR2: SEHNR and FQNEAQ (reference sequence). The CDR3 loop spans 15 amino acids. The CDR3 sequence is CASQTGDLETNVLTF. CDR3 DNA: TGTGCCAGCCAGACAGGGGACTTAGAAACCAACGTCCTGACTTTC. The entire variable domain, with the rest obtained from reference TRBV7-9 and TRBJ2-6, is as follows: DTGVSQNPRHKITKRGQNVTFRCDPISEHNRLYWYRQTLGQGPEFLTYFQNEAQLEKSRLLSDRFSAERPKGSFSTLEIQRTEQGDSAMYLCASQTGDLETNVLTFGAGSRLTVL.

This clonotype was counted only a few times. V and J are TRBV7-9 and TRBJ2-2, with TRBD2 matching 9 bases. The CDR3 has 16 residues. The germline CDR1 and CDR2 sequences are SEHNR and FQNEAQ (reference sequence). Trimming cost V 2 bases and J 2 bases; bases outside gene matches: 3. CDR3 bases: TGTGCCAGCAGCTTAAGACTAGCGGCCAACACCGGGGAGCTGTTTTTT. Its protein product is CASSLRLAANTGELFF. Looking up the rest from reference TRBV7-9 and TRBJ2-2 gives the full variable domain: DTGVSQNPRHKITKRGQNVTFRCDPISEHNRLYWYRQTLGQGPEFLTYFQNEAQLEKSRLLSDRFSAERPKGSFSTLEIQRTEQGDSAMYLCASSLRLAANTGELFFGEGSRLTVL.

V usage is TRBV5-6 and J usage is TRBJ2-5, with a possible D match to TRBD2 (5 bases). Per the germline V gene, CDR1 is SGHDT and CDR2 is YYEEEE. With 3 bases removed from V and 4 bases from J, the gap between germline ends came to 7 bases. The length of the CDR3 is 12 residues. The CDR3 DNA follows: TGTGCCAGCAGCTGGACTGGAGAGACCCAGTACTTC. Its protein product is CASSWTGETQYF.

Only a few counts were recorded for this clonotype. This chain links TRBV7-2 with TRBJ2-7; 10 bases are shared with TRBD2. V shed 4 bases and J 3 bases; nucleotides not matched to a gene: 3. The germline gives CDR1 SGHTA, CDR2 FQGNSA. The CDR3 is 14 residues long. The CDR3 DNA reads TGTGCCAGCAGCTGGACTAGCGGAGTCTACGAGCAGTACTTC. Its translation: CASSWTSGVYEQYF. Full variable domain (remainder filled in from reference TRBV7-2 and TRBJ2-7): GAGVSQSPSNKVTEKGKDVELRCDPISGHTALYWYRQSLGQGLEFLIYFQGNSAPDKSGLPSDRFSAERTGGSVSTLTIQRTQQEDSAVYLCASSWTSGVYEQYFGPGTRLTVT.

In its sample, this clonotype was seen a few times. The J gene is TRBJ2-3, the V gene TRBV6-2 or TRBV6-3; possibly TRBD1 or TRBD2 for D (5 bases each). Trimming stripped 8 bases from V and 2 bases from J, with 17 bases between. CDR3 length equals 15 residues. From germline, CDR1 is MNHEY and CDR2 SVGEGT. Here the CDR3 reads CASGAGTHITDTQYF. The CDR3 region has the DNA TGTGCCAGCGGAGCCGGGACCCACATCACAGATACGCAGTATTTT.

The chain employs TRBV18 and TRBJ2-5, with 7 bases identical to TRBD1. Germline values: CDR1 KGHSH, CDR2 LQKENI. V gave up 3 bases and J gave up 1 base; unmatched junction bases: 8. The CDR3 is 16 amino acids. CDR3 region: CASSPQHGQVQETQYF. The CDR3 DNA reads TGTGCCAGCTCACCTCAACACGGACAGGTCCAAGAGACCCAGTACTTC.

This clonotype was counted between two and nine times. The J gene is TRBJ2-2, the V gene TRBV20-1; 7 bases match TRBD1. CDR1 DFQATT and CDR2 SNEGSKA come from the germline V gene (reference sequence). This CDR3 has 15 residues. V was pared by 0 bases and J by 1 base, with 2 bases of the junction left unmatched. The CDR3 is CSARDQGVNTGELFF. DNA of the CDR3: TGCAGTGCTAGAGATCAGGGGGTGAACACCGGGGAGCTGTTTTTT.